This T cell receptor beta chain was sequenced for a study of blood T cell repertoires in COVID-19. As for the study in general: Whether acute or convalescent, the COVID-19 samples came from the United States, Italy and Spain.

J was trimmed by 7 bases and V by 5 bases; bases with no gene match: 7. The CDR3 spans 14 residues. The germline CDR1 and CDR2 sequences are SGHVS and FQNEAQ. In the authors' methods: Amplification with reference gene primers provided the estimates of nucleated cell counts. Libraries were prepared by immunoSEQ multiplex PCR; TCRdb keeps only in-frame clonotypes and omits some of them. From that table come the V and J calls and clone size; the DNA was used to work out D and trimming. The repertoire includes fewer than 300,000 clones, more than 75% of them detected once, and 0.99% sits in the top ten. The chain uses TRBV7-8 and TRBJ2-2; TRBD2 agrees at 7 bases. The receptor was derived from a woman in her thirties or forties who had recovered from COVID-19. The sequencing input was peripheral blood. This CDR3 reads CASSREEAGGELFF. The CDR3 DNA sequence: TGTGCCAGCAGCCGGGAGGAGGCCGGCGGGGAGCTGTTTTTT.